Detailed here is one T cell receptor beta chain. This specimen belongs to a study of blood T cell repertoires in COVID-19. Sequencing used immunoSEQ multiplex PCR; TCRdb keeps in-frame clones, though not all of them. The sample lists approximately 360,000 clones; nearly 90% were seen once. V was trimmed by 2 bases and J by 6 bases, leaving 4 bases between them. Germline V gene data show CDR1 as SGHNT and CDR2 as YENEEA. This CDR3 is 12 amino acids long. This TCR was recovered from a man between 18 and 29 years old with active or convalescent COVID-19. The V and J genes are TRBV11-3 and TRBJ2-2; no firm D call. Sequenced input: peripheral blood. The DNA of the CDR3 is TGTGCCAGCAGCTTACCCTCCGGGGAGCTGTTTTTT. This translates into CASSLPSGELFF.